This TCR beta chain is from a study of blood T cell repertoires in COVID-19. About the study: Donors in the United States, Italy and Spain gave samples during acute or convalescent COVID-19. From T cells, B-cell-depleted T cells, or PBMCs came the material, which was cDNA or gDNA.

The CDR3 extends over 14 amino acids. Trimming removed 3 bases from V and 6 bases from J, with 14 bases in between. The germline CDR1 and CDR2 sequences are KGHSH and LQKENI. This clone was observed a single time. As handled by the study authors: From reference gene primer amplification, estimates of nucleated cell counts were derived. Clones were read by immunoSEQ multiplex PCR, and TCRdb kept only the in-frame ones, dropping some. The V and J calls and clone size come from that table; D and trimming were worked out from the DNA. The sample includes 250,000 to 350,000 clones, about nine tenths of them seen just once. Followed over time, Seattle patients had been enrolled while infection was active.

The sequenced material came from peripheral blood. V usage is TRBV18 and J usage is TRBJ1-2; a weak D match, TRBD1 (5 bases). This clonotype originated in a young woman with COVID-19, enrolled during active disease. In DNA form, the CDR3 reads TGTGCCAGCTCACCCGGTCCGGGGGATGATGGCTACACCTTC. Translation: CASSPGPGDDGYTF.